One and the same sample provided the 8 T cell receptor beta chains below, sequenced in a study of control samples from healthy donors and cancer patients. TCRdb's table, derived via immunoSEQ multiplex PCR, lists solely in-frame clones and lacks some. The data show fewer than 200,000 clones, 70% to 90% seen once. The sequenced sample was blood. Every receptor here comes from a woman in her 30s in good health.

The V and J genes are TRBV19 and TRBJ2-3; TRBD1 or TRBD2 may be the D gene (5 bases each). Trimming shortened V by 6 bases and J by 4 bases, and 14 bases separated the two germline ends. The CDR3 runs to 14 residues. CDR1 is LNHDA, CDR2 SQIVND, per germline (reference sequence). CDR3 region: CASSLRDASDTQYF. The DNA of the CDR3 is TGTGCCAGTAGCCTAAGGGACGCCTCAGATACGCAGTATTTT.

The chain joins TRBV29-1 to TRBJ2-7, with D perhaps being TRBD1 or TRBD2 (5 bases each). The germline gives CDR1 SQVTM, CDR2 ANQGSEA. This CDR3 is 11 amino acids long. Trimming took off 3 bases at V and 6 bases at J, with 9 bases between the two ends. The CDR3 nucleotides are TGCAGCGTTGAGAGGGGTGGCGAGCAGTACTTC. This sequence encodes CSVERGGEQYF.

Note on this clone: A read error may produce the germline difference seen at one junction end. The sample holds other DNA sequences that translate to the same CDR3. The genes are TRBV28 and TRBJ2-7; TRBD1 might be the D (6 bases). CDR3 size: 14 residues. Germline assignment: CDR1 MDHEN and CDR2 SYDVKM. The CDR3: CASSLLAGAYEQYF. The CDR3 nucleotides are TGTGCCAGCAGCTTATTAGCAGGGGCCTACGAGCAGTACTTC.

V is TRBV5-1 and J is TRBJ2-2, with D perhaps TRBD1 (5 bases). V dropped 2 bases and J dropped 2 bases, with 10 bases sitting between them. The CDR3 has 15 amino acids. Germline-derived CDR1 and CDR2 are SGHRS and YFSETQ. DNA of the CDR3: TGCGCCAGCAGCTTTCCCGACAGAAACACCGGGGAGCTGTTTTTT. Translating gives CASSFPDRNTGELFF. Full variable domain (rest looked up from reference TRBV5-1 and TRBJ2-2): KAGVTQTPRYLIKTRGQQVTLSCSPISGHRSVSWYQQTPGQGLQFLFEYFSETQRNKGNFPGRFSGRQFSNSRSEMNVSTLELGDSALYLCASSFPDRNTGELFFGEGSRLTVL.

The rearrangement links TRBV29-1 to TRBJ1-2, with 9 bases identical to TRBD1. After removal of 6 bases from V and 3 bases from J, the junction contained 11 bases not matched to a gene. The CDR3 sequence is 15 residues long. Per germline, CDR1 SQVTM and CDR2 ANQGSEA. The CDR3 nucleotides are TGCAGCGTCGGCGAACCACAGGGGGCAGACTATGGCTACACCTTC. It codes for CSVGEPQGADYGYTF.

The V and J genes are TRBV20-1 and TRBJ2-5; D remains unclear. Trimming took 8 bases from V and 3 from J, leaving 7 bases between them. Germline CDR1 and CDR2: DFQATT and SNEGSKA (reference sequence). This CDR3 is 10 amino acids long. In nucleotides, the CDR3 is TGCAGTCCCCGGAAAGAGACCCAGTACTTC. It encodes CSPRKETQYF.

This chain's CDR3 is CATSGRDRVYNEQFF. The CDR3 nucleotides are TGTGCCACCAGCGGCCGGGACAGGGTTTACAATGAGCAGTTCTTC. The chain couples TRBV15 to TRBJ2-1; 9 bases line up with TRBD1. CDR1 LNHNV and CDR2 YYDKDF come from the germline V gene (reference sequence). The CDR3 extends over 15 amino acids. The V segment lost 5 bases and the J segment 4 bases; nucleotides outside the gene matches: 6.

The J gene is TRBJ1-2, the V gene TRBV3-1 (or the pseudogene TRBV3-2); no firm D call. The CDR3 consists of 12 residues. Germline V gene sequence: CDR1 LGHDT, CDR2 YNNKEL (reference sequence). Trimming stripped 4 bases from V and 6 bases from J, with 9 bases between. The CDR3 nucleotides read TGTGCCAGCAGCCGAGCCAACGATGGCTACACCTTC. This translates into CASSRANDGYTF.